The T cell receptor beta chain described here comes from a study of cytomegalovirus exposure and HLA in healthy donors (dated by TCRdb to about 2017). Turning to the overall study: In an earlier analysis of roughly 500 of the donors, 276 Gb of sequence data and 117 million unique TCR beta sequences from about 179 million T cells were reported. About 310 gigabases of sequencing data and 78 million or so unique TCR sequences were included in an early release covering around 600 HLA-typed donors. Of the roughly 400 genotyped donors, roughly 80% were placed in the genetic ancestry cluster associated with self-reported Caucasian donors. The study was designed to test whether signatures of past pathogen exposure could be identified by cataloging public T cell receptors. The T cell repertoires of 666 subjects were profiled by immunosequencing and related to cytomegalovirus serostatus. Along with the roughly 710-subject first cohort, a separate validation cohort of 120 different subjects was used. To predict cytomegalovirus infection status, the study brought together high-throughput TCR immunosequencing, statistical association of individual TCRs with disease status, and machine learning. To study patterns of TCR occurrence, a later analysis re-analyzed previously published TCR beta repertoires from 700 or so donors and added high-resolution HLA genotyping. In the later analysis, no new phenotypic data were used to find candidate immune exposures; instead, reliance was placed on TCR beta sequences and their occurrence across donors. An earlier analysis of several hundred of the donors applied high-throughput TCR beta sequencing to assess whether each TCR beta V gene segment acted as functional or pseudogenic. Donor age, sex, ethnicity and CMV serostatus were compiled alongside the repertoire data. A later genetic analysis took genome-wide SNP genotypes for about three fifths of the roughly 670 donors and used that subset as a discovery cohort. Every discovery cohort repertoire had been produced on one sequencing platform. HLA typing included class I and class II loci at four-digit resolution. The number of typed donors differed by locus: about 620-640 for A, B, C, DRB1 and DQB1; 522 for DQA1; approximately 610 for DPA1; and approximately 450 for DPB1. Four or five DR-DQ haplotypes were handled as single units for association and clustering because linkage in the cohort was strong. Among around 400 genotyped donors of the cohort, an average of around 240,000 unique TCR beta nucleotide sequences was sequenced per donor, of which roughly 17% were non-productive. What the research found in general, with its limitations: The authors suggested that the approach could potentially be extended to other disease states and immunological phenotypes. In a later analysis, several top co-occurrence clusters were reported to appear linked to parvovirus B19, influenza, CMV and Epstein-Barr virus. The cohort was sequenced for TCR beta chains only, and without alpha or paired-chain data the features that could be detected were limited. In a later analysis, TCR association rates were found to vary across HLA loci, with the most associated TCRs seen for DRB1 alleles and the fewest for HLA-C alleles. The earlier analysis of some 540 of the donors excluded approximately 17 rarely observed V segments, including chromosome 9 orphons, because counts were too low. In an earlier analysis of under 600 of the donors, most TCR beta V segments were observed in productive rearrangements about 87% or about 30% of the time, broadly matching IMGT annotations. A later analysis found that HLA-associated TCR beta chains were more clonally expanded and had lower generation probabilities than equally common non-associated chains. A total of 164 TCR beta chains were listed by the study as associated with cytomegalovirus. The only immune exposure information available for the cohort was CMV serostatus. According to a later genetic analysis, donors in an Asian-associated ancestry cluster had fewer N-insertions in productive TCRs than the roughly 700-donor mean. In a later analysis, most CMV-associated TCR beta chains were found to appear HLA-restricted, with HLA associations seemingly driven largely by CMV exposure. In a later genetic analysis, a missense DCLRE1C variant was associated with V-gene and J-gene trimming of TCR beta chains, and the association was replicated in an independent cohort. A few of the identified cytomegalovirus-associated TCR beta chains were confirmed in vitro to be specific for cytomegalovirus antigens. Most TCR sequences were observed very rarely across donors, whereas some public TCRs were present in many individuals. Because HLA typing was missing for some donors at each locus, association tests included only the typed subset. When HLA alleles, especially DR and DQ, strongly co-occurred, TCR associations were difficult to assign to individual alleles. Sequencing depth was assumed to be roughly uniform across donors in the presence/absence analyses, though that assumption may not hold. Correlated functional status among segregating V segments might reflect linkage disequilibrium, but an unknown experimental factor could not be ruled out. A cluster of highly shared sequence variants was judged likely to be a technical artifact of the sequencing pipeline. In a later analysis, some 18,000 TCR beta sequences were associated with specific HLA alleles at a false discovery rate of 0.05. A further reported finding was that TCR beta sequences accurately predicted the HLA-A and HLA-B alleles for most subjects in the first cohort. The classifier was reported to diagnose cytomegalovirus status with high specificity and sensitivity in both the original and validation cohorts.

Notes on this clone: Its recognized antigen is unknown. Base qualities are not at hand, and no much larger clone is one base apart.

Libraries were prepared through the immunoSEQ multiplex PCR assay. For the multiplex PCR, a mixture combining 60 forward primers for TCR Vbeta segments and 13 reverse primers for TCR Jbeta segments was used. The CDR3 region of rearranged TCR beta genes was amplified from genomic DNA with a multiplex PCR assay. On the Illumina HiSeq System, the amplified TCR beta libraries were sequenced as 87-base-pair reads. In the paper's pipeline: A later analysis tallied tens of millions of unique TCR beta chains across the roughly 610 repertoires, and around 10 million of those chains were shared by two or more donors. Raw reads were error-corrected and collapsed into unique sequences by a nearest-neighbor algorithm in which closely related sequences were merged to remove PCR and sequencing errors. CDR3 sequences were aligned to IMGT reference sequences to assign V, D and J gene segments. For a sequence to be retained, at least a six-nucleotide match to both a V gene segment and a J gene segment was required. Rearrangements were classified as productive when the CDR3 lacked stop codons and remained in frame with V and J, and all other rearrangements were classified as non-productive. CDR3 was defined by IMGT convention, running from the second conserved V-encoded cysteine to the conserved J-encoded phenylalanine. The earlier analysis of a few hundred of the donors excluded any sequence lacking an unambiguous match to a single V gene segment. An earlier analysis of roughly 590 of the donors called V segments functional above 56.7% productive rearrangements and segregating when the between-donor standard deviation exceeded 5%. A statistical classification framework was built to diagnose cytomegalovirus status from the catalog of TCR beta chain sequences. A later analysis assigned V and J genes by comparing TCR nucleotide sequences with IMGT/GENE-DB human TR gene sequences. The TCRdist pipeline was used in a later analysis to assign CDR3 sequences and most-parsimonious VDJ recombination scenarios. In a later analysis, every TCR beta chain was defined by the combination of its CDR3 amino acid sequence and its V-gene family, and reads without a unique V-gene family were dropped. A later analysis removed 450 to 600 highly shared, low-generation-probability nucleotide sequences to deal with suspected cross-contamination and a sequencing artifact. A later analysis calculated a clonal expansion index for each public chain from normalized within-repertoire ranks of inferred template counts. In a later analysis, generation probabilities were computed using a VDJ recombination model fitted to out-of-frame rearrangements, and the results were checked against IGoR. A later analysis scored TCR-TCR, TCR-HLA and TCR-CMV co-occurrence with hypergeometric tests, applying a repertoire-size bias correction to TCR pairs. A later analysis estimated false discovery rates by permuting HLA or CMV assignments 20 times. A later analysis grouped co-occurring TCRs with DBSCAN, adding TCRdist sequence similarity when clustering within HLA-allele-positive subsets. For co-occurrence clustering, repertoires with fewer than 30,000 or more than 120,000 public chains were excluded, along with four or five repertoires with anomalous nucleotide sharing. Here the immuneACCESS table is served through TCRdb, limited to in-frame sequences with V and J called. Missing clones are a known gap in these copies; in checked studies unresolved V genes cover under half, and the rest lacks a known reason. V and J calls and clone size are those listed in that table; D and trimming were worked out from the DNA. The sample table records tens of thousands of clones; 80% to 90% of these occur just once. Approximately 3% of the sample is held by the ten biggest clonotypes.

The cohort was made up of 650 to 700 healthy bone marrow donors. At the time of sampling, every cohort member was nominally healthy, though immune exposures that went unrecorded were likely present. The donor tested CMV seronegative and was one of the 352 seronegative cohort members. A peripheral blood sample was provided by each donor, and peripheral blood mononuclear cells were used for TCR beta sequencing. Genomic DNA was extracted from the blood cell samples with the Qiagen DNeasy Blood Extraction Kit. This TCR was recovered from a boy aged 5 to 17 in good health and CMV-seronegative. Material: PBMCs.

The DNA is TGTGCCATAGCTAGGAGGGGGCCTTACTACGAGCAGTACTTC. The encoded protein is CAIARRGPYYEQYF. The chain was built from TRBV10-3 and TRBJ2-7, with TRBD1 tentatively as D gene (7 bases match). At the junction V is shortened by 9 bases and J by 3 bases, with 18 bases in between. There are 14 amino acids in the CDR3, from cysteine to phenylalanine inclusive. Of all the DNA, just the CDR3 is kept, 42 bases in frame from base 1. The germline V gene supplies CDR1 ENHRY and CDR2 SYGVKD.